This T cell receptor beta chain stems from a study of early T cells in non-severe SARS-CoV-2 infection. Turning to the study itself: The sequenced material was bulk RNA from unsorted whole blood, and its chains were unpaired.

Between the trimmed V and J ends, which lost 4 bases and 4 bases, there was a span of 19 bases. The germline V gene has CDR1 LNHDA and CDR2 SQIVND (reference sequence). This CDR3 is 16 amino acids long. The protocol attached unique molecular identifiers to individual cDNA molecules. Each CDR3 protein gets one entry after TCRdb re-called the 5' RACE reads with MiXCR. The data contain 25,000 to 30,000 distinct CDR3 sequences, over 4% of them singletons. In its sample, this clonotype was seen a few times. V gene TRBV19 combines with J gene TRBJ1-2; perhaps TRBD1 as D (5 bases). Source material: whole blood. This clonotype was obtained from an adult who was a healthcare worker with PCR-confirmed SARS-CoV-2 infection or an uninfected control (not recorded which). The CDR3 DNA follows: TGTGCCAGTAGTAGGGACGGACTCCCTGAGAGCTATGGCTACACCTTC. Translated: CASSRDGLPESYGYTF.